This TCR beta chain was documented in a study of vaccination effects on CD4 cells after COVID-19. Study overall: Within the ViraFEST assay, antigen-specific CD4+ T cells underwent expansion with viral peptide pools prior to sequencing.

As regards this clone: Its antigen is unidentified.

Study results and caveats: Of the vaccine-induced clones from healthy vaccinees, merely 1 of 255 recognized common cold coronaviruses as well.

Assay: immunoSEQ multiplex PCR; the TCRdb copy retains only in-frame clones and omits some. Found here are more than 35,000 clones, roughly 82% of them singletons; the top ten hold nearly 3%. The culture ran for 10 days before CD4+ T cells were isolated. The study found no prior SARS-CoV-2 infection in the vaccine recipients, who tested negative for nucleocapsid antibodies. On days 3 and 7, fresh IL-2 medium replaced half the medium. The TCR sequence derives from a human donor who received a COVID-19 vaccine. The sample was CD4+ T cells from PBMCs cultured without peptide, taken before COVID-19 vaccination.

CDR3 coding DNA: TGCGCCAGCAGCCAAGAAGGGGGTTCCAGCACAGATACGCAGTATTTT. Protein sequence: CASSQEGGSSTDTQYF. This chain joins TRBV4-3 and TRBJ2-3; D possibly corresponds to TRBD1 (6 bases). CDR1 is LGHNA and CDR2 is YSLEER in the germline V gene. The V gene lost 0 bases and the J gene lost 0 bases, with 10 bases spanning the gap. The CDR3 length is 16 residues.